A single T cell receptor (beta chain) is shown here with its context. Profiled with immunoSEQ multiplex PCR; TCRdb holds only in-frame clones, not every one. The data hold tens of thousands of clones, with around 85% observed a single time. This CDR3 spans 15 amino acids. V trimming: 4 bases; J trimming: 5 bases; junction bases outside the gene matches: 8. Germline V gene lookup returns CDR1 SGHNT and CDR2 YYREEE (reference sequence). These data are taken from a study of radiotherapy plus CTLA-4 blockade in lung cancer. Across the study: Objective responses emerged in 15% to 20% of patients, and roughly 28% attained disease control.

The chain combines TRBV5-4 with TRBJ2-1, with 8 bases lining up with TRBD1. The source of this sequence is a human donor with non-small cell lung cancer who had stable disease on radiotherapy plus ipilimumab. The sequenced sample was peripheral blood, obtained from a patient treated with radiotherapy plus ipilimumab. As DNA, the CDR3 is TGTGCCAGCAGCCGTCGGGACAGGAAAAACAATGAGCAGTTCTTC. Its protein is CASSRRDRKNNEQFF.